A selection of T cell receptor beta chains follows, all from one sample in a study of CD8+CD57+ T cells in acquired aplastic anemia. From the reads, TCRdb called clonotypes with MiXCR, one entry per CDR3 protein. The sample carries roughly 150,000 distinct CDR3 sequences, roughly 40% recorded once. Sequencing was done on a sample of sorted CD4+, CD8+, or CD8+CD57+ T cells (not recorded which) from PBMCs. These receptors were collected from a human donor in good health. Each CDR3 is given with its conserved first and last residue. Each record gives: J gene, clone size, V gene, D gene, CDR3 DNA, CDR3 protein. D genes are given only for firm matches. Clone size is not always given. Where it is, it says once, few, many or a class for expanded clones.

j_gene: TRBJ2-3; abundance: many; v_gene: TRBV5-1; d_gene: TRBD1; CDR3nt: TGCGCCAGCAGCTTGGGACAGGGCGGAGATACGCAGTATTTT; CDR3aa: CASSLGQGGDTQYF
j_gene: TRBJ2-5; abundance: many; v_gene: TRBV7-2; d_gene: NA; CDR3nt: TGTGCCAGCAGCTTAGAGTGGGGGTCGGAGACCCAGTACTTC; CDR3aa: CASSLEWGSETQYF
j_gene: TRBJ1-5; abundance: many; v_gene: TRBV2; d_gene: NA; CDR3nt: TGTGCCAGCACGGATAGCAATCAGCCCCAGCATTTT; CDR3aa: CASTDSNQPQHF
j_gene: TRBJ1-5; abundance: NA; v_gene: TRBV5-1; d_gene: NA; CDR3nt: TGCGCCAGCAGCTTAGGGGTTGGTCAGCCCCAGCATTTT; CDR3aa: CASSLGVGQPQHF
j_gene: TRBJ1-4; abundance: NA; v_gene: TRBV2; d_gene: NA; CDR3nt: TGTGCCAGCGGAGGTCGAACAACAGGGCGGGTGTTTTTT; CDR3aa: CASGGRTTGRVFF
j_gene: TRBJ2-7; abundance: NA; v_gene: TRBV6-1; d_gene: NA; CDR3nt: TGTGCCAGCAGTACCTCACAGGCTTGGACCTCCTACGAGCAGTACTTC; CDR3aa: CASSTSQAWTSYEQYF
j_gene: TRBJ2-3; abundance: many; v_gene: TRBV11-2; d_gene: TRBD2; CDR3nt: TGTGCCAGCAGCTTCACTAGCGGAGTAGATACGCAGTATTTT; CDR3aa: CASSFTSGVDTQYF
j_gene: TRBJ1-1; abundance: NA; v_gene: TRBV9; d_gene: NA; CDR3nt: TGTGCCAGCAGCCCCTTGGACACTGAAGCTTTCTTT; CDR3aa: CASSPLDTEAFF
j_gene: TRBJ1-6; abundance: many; v_gene: TRBV5-1; d_gene: TRBD1; CDR3nt: TGCGCCAGCAGCAAGCTGCCGGACAGGGTTAATTCACCCCTCCACTTT; CDR3aa: CASSKLPDRVNSPLHF
j_gene: TRBJ1-6; abundance: NA; v_gene: TRBV7-8; d_gene: TRBD1; CDR3nt: TGTGCCAGCAGCTTGGGACAGCCGAATTCACCCCTCCACTTT; CDR3aa: CASSLGQPNSPLHF
j_gene: TRBJ1-2; abundance: NA; v_gene: TRBV10-3; d_gene: NA; CDR3nt: TGTGCCATCAGTGAGTCTCGGGGGAACTATGGCTACACCTTC; CDR3aa: CAISESRGNYGYTF
j_gene: TRBJ2-3; abundance: NA; v_gene: TRBV6-4; d_gene: TRBD1; CDR3nt: TGTGCCAGCAGTGACTCTGGACAGGGCTCAGATACGCAGTATTTT; CDR3aa: CASSDSGQGSDTQYF
j_gene: TRBJ2-2; abundance: many; v_gene: TRBV7-2; d_gene: TRBD1; CDR3nt: TGTGCCAGCAGCTCCCGGGACAGGGCAACCGGGGAGCTGTTTTTT; CDR3aa: CASSSRDRATGELFF
j_gene: TRBJ1-3; abundance: many; v_gene: TRBV29-1; d_gene: TRBD1; CDR3nt: TGCAGCGTTGCAACGCCGACAGGGGCCTCTGGAAACACCATATATTTT; CDR3aa: CSVATPTGASGNTIYF
j_gene: TRBJ1-1; abundance: NA; v_gene: TRBV4-1; d_gene: NA; CDR3nt: TGCGCCAGCAGCCAGTATTCTTCGGGGACGAACACTGAAGCTTTCTTT; CDR3aa: CASSQYSSGTNTEAFF
j_gene: TRBJ1-4; abundance: NA; v_gene: TRBV19; d_gene: NA; CDR3nt: TGTGCCAGTAGTATAGTGGTGGTGCCCGGGGAAAAACTGTTTTTT; CDR3aa: CASSIVVVPGEKLFF
j_gene: TRBJ2-7; abundance: NA; v_gene: TRBV20-1; d_gene: NA; CDR3nt: TGCAGTGTCACGGACGGTACGACCTACGAGCAGTACTTC; CDR3aa: CSVTDGTTYEQYF
j_gene: TRBJ1-6; abundance: NA; v_gene: TRBV12-3/TRBV12-4; d_gene: NA; CDR3nt: TGTGCCAGCAGCTGGACAGTCAATTCACCCCTCCACTTT; CDR3aa: CASSWTVNSPLHF
j_gene: TRBJ1-6; abundance: NA; v_gene: TRBV7-9; d_gene: TRBD1; CDR3nt: TGTGCCAGCAGCTCGGGACAGGGGAAGGGGGCCCTCCACTTT; CDR3aa: CASSSGQGKGALHF
j_gene: TRBJ1-2; abundance: NA; v_gene: TRBV6-6; d_gene: TRBD1; CDR3nt: TGTGCCAGCAGTTACAGGACAGGGGAAGGCTACACCTTC; CDR3aa: CASSYRTGEGYTF
j_gene: TRBJ2-4; abundance: NA; v_gene: TRBV6-7; d_gene: NA; CDR3nt: TGTGGTAGCGGCGTAGCCAAAAACATTCAGTACTTC; CDR3aa: CGSGVAKNIQYF
j_gene: TRBJ1-1; abundance: NA; v_gene: TRBV12-3/TRBV12-4; d_gene: NA; CDR3nt: TGTGCCAGCAGTCCCCTCCCCTGGGCCACCCTGACAACTCAGAACACTGAAGCTTTCTTT; CDR3aa: CASSPLPWATLTTQNTEAFF
j_gene: TRBJ1-4; abundance: many; v_gene: TRBV20-1; d_gene: NA; CDR3nt: TGCAGTGCTCCGGGACTGAGAACCCCTAATGAAAAACTGTTTTTT; CDR3aa: CSAPGLRTPNEKLFF
j_gene: TRBJ1-3; abundance: many; v_gene: TRBV24-1; d_gene: NA; CDR3nt: TGTGCCACCAGTGACGCCCGAGGGACTGGAAACACCATATATTTT; CDR3aa: CATSDARGTGNTIYF
j_gene: TRBJ2-2; abundance: once; v_gene: TRBV12-3/TRBV12-4; d_gene: TRBD2; CDR3nt: TGTGCCAGCGCTGCAACAGGACTAGCGGGGGGCATAAGGAACACCGGGGAGCTGTTTTTT; CDR3aa: CASAATGLAGGIRNTGELFF